This TCR beta chain derives from a study of blood T cell repertoires in COVID-19. Overall study: Acute and convalescent COVID-19 specimens originated in the United States, Italy and Spain. The analysed material was cDNA or gDNA that came from T cells, B-cell-depleted T cells, or PBMCs.

In the authors' methods: Nucleated cell number was recorded as an estimate derived from reference gene primer amplification. The assay was immunoSEQ multiplex PCR, and TCRdb's table has in-frame clones only and misses some. V and J calls and clone size are those listed in that table; D and trimming were worked out from the DNA. The data hold 200,000 or so clones, with roughly 84% observed a single time. The germline CDR1 and CDR2 sequences are SGHRS and YFSETQ. The CDR3 totals 14 residues. The V end was cut by 4 bases, the J end by 4 bases, with 15 bases between. The sample consisted of peripheral blood. The source is a man aged 50-60 years with COVID-19, enrolled during active disease. The gene calls are TRBV5-1 and TRBJ2-7; D is perhaps TRBD2 (5 bases). CDR3 in DNA: TGCGCCAGCAGCCGAACCGGGGAATCTTACGAGCAGTACTTC. It translates to CASSRTGESYEQYF.